The 9 T cell receptor beta chains below all came from one sample that was sequenced in a study of shared clonotypes between healthy human individuals. Using immunoSEQ multiplex PCR, the repertoire was profiled, and TCRdb retains in-frame clones only, with some absent. The data contain about 2 million clones, about 95% of them singletons. Naive CD8 cells lacked CD45RO, underwent positive selection for CCR7 and left out terminally differentiated effector memory CD45RA+ cells. Sequenced sample: naive CD8+ T cells sorted from blood. All receptors come from a man aged 18 to 30 in good health.

V and J are TRBV2 and TRBJ2-7, with a tentative D call TRBD2 (7 bases). The CDR3 loop spans 16 amino acids. The V end lost 1 base, the J end lost 0 bases, and 13 bases lay between the germline ends. The germline gives CDR1 SNHLY, CDR2 FYNNEI. CDR3 nucleotide sequence: TGTGCCAGCAGTGAAGGGGGGGGCCCTCCCTCCTACGAGCAGTACTTC. Amino acids: CASSEGGGPPSYEQYF.

This clone was seen just once. The chain employs TRBV30 and TRBJ1-1; TRBD1 might be the D (5 bases). Germline V lookup: CDR1 GTSNPN, CDR2 SVGIG (reference sequence). CDR3 size: 12 residues. CDR3: CASPGTSAEAFF. The CDR3 DNA sequence: TGTGCTTCCCCCGGGACGAGCGCTGAAGCTTTCTTT.

The chain has TRBV6-6 and TRBJ1-5, with TRBD1 matching 9 bases. The V gene's germline CDR1 is MNHNY and CDR2 SVGAGI (reference sequence). CDR3 length: 14 residues. V lost 6 bases and J lost 7; bases outside the gene matches: 7. CDR3 in DNA: TGTGCCAGCAGACAACAGGGGGCAAGCCAGCCCCAGCATTTT. This codes for CASRQQGASQPQHF.

This clone was picked up a small number of times. J is TRBJ1-5 and V is TRBV19; TRBD1 is a possible D gene (5 bases). The germline V gene encodes CDR1 LNHDA and CDR2 SQIVND (reference sequence). Trimming removed 5 bases at V and 2 bases at J, with 10 bases between. The CDR3 runs to 14 residues. CDR3 in amino acids: CASSGASGNQPQHF. CDR3 DNA: TGTGCCAGTAGTGGGGCGAGTGGCAATCAGCCCCAGCATTTT.

As for this clone: The same CDR3 also results from other DNA sequences found in this sample. The gene calls are TRBV6-1 and TRBJ2-7; weak D call: TRBD2 (6 bases). The CDR3 runs to 13 residues. Germline CDR1 reads MNHNS; CDR2 reads SASEGT. Trimming took off 3 bases at V and 3 bases at J, with 9 bases between the two ends. CDR3 residues: CASSEGTRYEQYF. The CDR3 region has the DNA TGTGCCAGCAGTGAGGGGACTCGCTACGAGCAGTACTTC.

This CDR3 reads CATSLTLAGGRYNEQFF. The CDR3 DNA sequence: TGTGCCACCAGCCTTACCTTAGCGGGAGGACGCTACAATGAGCAGTTCTTC. The chain employs TRBV15 and TRBJ2-1, with TRBD2 matching over 10 bases. This CDR3 region has 17 residues. V dropped 5 bases and J dropped 3; count of bases not matched to a gene: 10. The germline V gene has CDR1 LNHNV and CDR2 YYDKDF (reference sequence).

The V gene is TRBV9, the J gene TRBJ2-5; 15 bases align to TRBD2. Germline CDR1 reads SGDLS; CDR2 reads YYNGEE. J was trimmed by 5 bases and V by 0 bases; bases with no gene match: 8. CDR3 length: 18 residues. The chain's CDR3 is CASSVAQGLAGGPETQYF. CDR3 sequence (DNA): TGTGCCAGCAGCGTAGCTCAAGGACTAGCGGGGGGGCCGGAGACCCAGTACTTC.

The rearrangement joins TRBV7-9 to TRBJ1-2; D may be TRBD1 (5 bases). Looked up from germline, CDR1 is SEHNR and CDR2 is FQNEAQ (reference sequence). This CDR3 spans 13 amino acids. V lost 4 bases to trimming and J lost 6 bases, with 12 bases between them. The CDR3 region has the DNA TGTGCCAGCAGCTCAACAGGACTCGATGGCTACACCTTC. Translation gives CASSSTGLDGYTF.

This chain links TRBV6-1 with TRBJ2-7; 7 bases agree with TRBD1. The CDR3 totals 14 residues. Germline CDR1 is MNHNS and CDR2 is SASEGT. J gave up 2 bases and V 6 bases, and 7 bases lay outside the gene matches. CDR3 amino acids: CASSLRDSAYEQYF. DNA for the CDR3: TGTGCCAGCAGCCTCCGGGACAGCGCCTACGAGCAGTACTTC.